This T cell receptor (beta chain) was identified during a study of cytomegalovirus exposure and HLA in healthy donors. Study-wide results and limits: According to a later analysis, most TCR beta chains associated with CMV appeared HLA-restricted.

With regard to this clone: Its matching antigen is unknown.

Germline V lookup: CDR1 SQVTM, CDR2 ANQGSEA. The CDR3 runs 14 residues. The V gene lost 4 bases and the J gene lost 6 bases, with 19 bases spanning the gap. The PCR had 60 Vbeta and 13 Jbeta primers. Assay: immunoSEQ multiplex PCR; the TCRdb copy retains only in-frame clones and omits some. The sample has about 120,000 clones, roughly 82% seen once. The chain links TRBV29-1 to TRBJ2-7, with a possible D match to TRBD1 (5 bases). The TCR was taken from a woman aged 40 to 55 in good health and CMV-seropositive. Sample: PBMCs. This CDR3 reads CSVAGAVGSGEQYF. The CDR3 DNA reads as TGCAGCGTTGCTGGGGCAGTGGGGTCGGGCGAGCAGTACTTC.